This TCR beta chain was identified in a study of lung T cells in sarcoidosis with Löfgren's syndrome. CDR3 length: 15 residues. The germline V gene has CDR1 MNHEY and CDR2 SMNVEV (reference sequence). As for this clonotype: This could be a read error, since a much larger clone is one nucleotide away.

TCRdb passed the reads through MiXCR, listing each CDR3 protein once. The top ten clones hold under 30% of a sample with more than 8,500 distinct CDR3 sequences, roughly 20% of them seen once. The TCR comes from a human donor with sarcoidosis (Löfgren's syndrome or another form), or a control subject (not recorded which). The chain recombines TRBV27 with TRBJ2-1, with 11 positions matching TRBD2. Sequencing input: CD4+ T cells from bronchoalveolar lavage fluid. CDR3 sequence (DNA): TGTGCCGGCAGTTCTCAGGGACTAGCGGCCAATGAGCAGTTCTTC. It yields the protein CAGSSQGLAANEQFF.